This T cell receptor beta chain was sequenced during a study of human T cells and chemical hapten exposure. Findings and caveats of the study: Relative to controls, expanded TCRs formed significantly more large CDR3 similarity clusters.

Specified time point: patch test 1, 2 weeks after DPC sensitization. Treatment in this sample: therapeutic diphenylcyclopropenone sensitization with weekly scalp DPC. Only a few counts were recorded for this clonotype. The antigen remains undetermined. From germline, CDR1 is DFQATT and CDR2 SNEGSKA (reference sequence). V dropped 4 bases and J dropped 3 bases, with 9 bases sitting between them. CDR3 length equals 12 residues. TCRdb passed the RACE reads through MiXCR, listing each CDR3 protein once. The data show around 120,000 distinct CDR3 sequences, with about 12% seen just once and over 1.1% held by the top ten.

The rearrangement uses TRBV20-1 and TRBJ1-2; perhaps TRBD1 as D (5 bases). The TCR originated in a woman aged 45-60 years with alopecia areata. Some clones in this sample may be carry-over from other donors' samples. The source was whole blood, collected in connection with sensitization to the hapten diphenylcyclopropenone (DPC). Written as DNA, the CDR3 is TGCAGTGCTACAGGGATGGACTATGGCTACACCTTC. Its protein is CSATGMDYGYTF.